This T cell receptor (beta chain) was identified during a study of blood T cell repertoires in COVID-19. Turning to the study itself: Sites in the United States, Italy and Spain provided acute and convalescent COVID-19 samples. Nucleic acid was either cDNA or gDNA, and it came from T cells, B-cell-depleted T cells, or PBMCs.

The CDR3 extends over 15 amino acids. V was trimmed by 6 bases and J by 0 bases, leaving 11 bases between them. Germline assignment: CDR1 ENHRY and CDR2 SYGVKD. As handled by the study authors: Reference gene primer amplification in the assay estimated nucleated cell counts. Generated by immunoSEQ multiplex PCR, the TCRdb table keeps only in-frame clones and is missing some. V, J and clone size derive from that table, while D and trimming were established from the DNA sequence. The repertoire holds roughly 140,000 clones, with 75% to 90% as singletons. Sequenced sample: peripheral blood. The TCR sequence derives from a woman of 80 years or more with acute or convalescent COVID-19. The V call is TRBV10-3, the J call TRBJ2-2, with D maybe TRBD1 (5 bases). CDR3 sequence: CAISLGHTNTGELFF. CDR3 DNA: TGTGCCATCAGCCTCGGACATACGAACACCGGGGAGCTGTTTTTT.